Listed here is a single TCR beta chain. For each subset, genomic DNA was distributed in equal portions over several immunoSEQ plates. TCRdb's copy holds only in-frame clones and misses some; the assay was immunoSEQ multiplex PCR. In the table there are about 2 million clones, approximately 94% of which are singletons. The sample belongs to a study of shared clonotypes between healthy human individuals. Terminally differentiated effector memory CD45RA+ cells were excluded by CCR7 positive selection of CD45RO-negative cells. Per germline, CDR1 GTSNPN and CDR2 SVGIG (reference sequence). V lost 3 bases, J lost 2 bases, and 15 bases lay in between. The CDR3 consists of 15 residues.

The sequencing input was naive CD8+ T cells sorted from blood. The sequence was obtained from a man aged 18-30 years in good health. This chain uses TRBV30 with TRBJ2-3; a possible D gene is TRBD1 (5 bases). The CDR3 sequence: CAWSAEGVFTDTQYF. Written as DNA, the CDR3 is TGTGCCTGGAGCGCTGAAGGGGTGTTCACAGATACGCAGTATTTT.